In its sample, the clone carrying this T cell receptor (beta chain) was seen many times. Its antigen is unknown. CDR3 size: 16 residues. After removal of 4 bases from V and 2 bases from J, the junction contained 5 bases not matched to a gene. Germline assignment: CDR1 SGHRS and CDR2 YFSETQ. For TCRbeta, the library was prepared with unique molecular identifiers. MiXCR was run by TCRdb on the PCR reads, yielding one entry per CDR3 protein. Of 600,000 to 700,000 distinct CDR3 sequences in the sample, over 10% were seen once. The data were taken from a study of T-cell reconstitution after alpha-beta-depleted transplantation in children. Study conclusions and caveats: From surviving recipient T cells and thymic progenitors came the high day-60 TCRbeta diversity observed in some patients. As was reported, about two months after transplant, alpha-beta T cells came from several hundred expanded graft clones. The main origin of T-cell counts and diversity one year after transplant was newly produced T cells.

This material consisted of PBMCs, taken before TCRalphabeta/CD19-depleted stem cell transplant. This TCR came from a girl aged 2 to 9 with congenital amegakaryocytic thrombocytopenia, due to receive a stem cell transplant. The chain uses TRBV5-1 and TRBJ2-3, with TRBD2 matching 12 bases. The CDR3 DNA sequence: TGCGCCAGCAGCCCACGGACTAGCGGGAACACAGATACGCAGTATTTT. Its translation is CASSPRTSGNTDTQYF.